This entry is about one T cell receptor beta chain. This entry belongs to a study of CD8+ T cells in alopecia areata. Sequencing used cDNA as its template, made by extracting RNA and reverse transcribing it. TCRdb keeps only in-frame clones here, not all; method: immunoSEQ multiplex PCR. Among tens of thousands of clones listed, almost 97% were seen once. The sample consisted of CD8+ T cells sorted from blood, taken at week 0. The TCR sequence derives from a human donor with alopecia areata.

CDR3 sequence: CASSSDRGRETQYF. Here the CDR3 DNA reads TGTGCCAGCAGTTCTGACAGGGGGCGGGAGACCCAGTACTTC. The chain employs TRBV6-5 and TRBJ2-5; 10 positions match TRBD1. The CDR3 is 14 amino acids. From germline, CDR1 is MNHEY and CDR2 SVGAGI. V was pared by 4 bases and J by 5 bases, with 4 bases of the junction left unmatched.